This T cell receptor (beta chain) was observed in a study of T cells in Graves' hyperthyroidism and ophthalmopathy. Amplified TCR beta CDR3 regions derived from RNA transcripts. HTBI primers were employed in a first-round RT-PCR of the TCR CDR3. In TCRdb, the multiplex PCR reads were re-called with MiXCR into one record per CDR3 protein. This table has around 240,000 distinct CDR3 sequences, roughly 17% appearing once. The table lists this clonotype with many counts. Its target is not known. Study outcomes and limitations: Among thyroid clonotypes expanded above 0.001, most also appeared in blood.

The V gene end was trimmed by 5 bases and the J gene end by 7 bases; junction bases not matched to a gene: 13. The CDR3 extends over 16 amino acids. Sample: blood. The TCR originated in a woman younger than 30 with Graves' ophthalmopathy. The rearrangement uses TRBV12-3 or TRBV12-4 and TRBJ1-4; 7 nucleotides agree with TRBD1. In nucleotides, the CDR3 is TGTGCCAGCAGTGGCGACAGGGCCTCGGAGGGTGAAAAACTGTTTTTT. It is translated as CASSGDRASEGEKLFF.